Detailed here is one TCR beta chain. The data stem from a study of Tregs in tolerant kidney transplant recipients. Related graft donors supplied nonmyeloablative bone marrow transplants, and mixed chimerism was transient. Clones were read by immunoSEQ multiplex PCR, and TCRdb kept only the in-frame ones, dropping some. Among approximately 81,000 clones listed, about 91% were seen once. Sequencing was performed on CD4+ T cells from blood (PBMCs), taken 24 months after the transplant. This sequence was found in a human patient who received a combined kidney and bone marrow transplant. The graft donor may be the source of some T cells.

The DNA of the CDR3 is TGTGCCAGCAGCCCACGGGGGGGCCCAGAGACCCAGTACTTC. Its protein is CASSPRGGPETQYF. The chain joins TRBV7-6 to TRBJ2-5; the match to TRBD2 covers 8 bases. Germline lookup yields CDR1 SGHVS and CDR2 FNYEAQ. This CDR3 has 14 amino acids. The trim removed 5 bases at V and 4 bases at J, leaving 6 bases unmatched.